These 11 T cell receptor beta chains share one sample of origin, sequenced in a study of blood T cell repertoires in COVID-19. Repertoires were generated with immunoSEQ multiplex PCR, while TCRdb's copy carries only in-frame clones and drops some. The top ten hold more than 4.5% of the sample, which has 210,000 or so clones, 89% seen once. Sequenced material: peripheral blood. The receptors originated from a woman aged 35 to 49 with acute or convalescent COVID-19.

Of note for this clone: This CDR3 is also generated by other DNA sequences in the sample. This CDR3 reads CASSFVSNSPLHF. CDR3 sequence (DNA): TGTGCCAGCAGTTTTGTGAGTAATTCACCCCTCCACTTT. The V call is TRBV27, the J call TRBJ1-6; D is ambiguous. This CDR3 region has 13 residues. Germline V gene data show CDR1 as MNHEY and CDR2 as SMNVEV (reference sequence). Trimming took 3 bases from V and 6 from J, leaving 6 bases between them.

The rearrangement links TRBV7-2 to TRBJ1-6; 7 nucleotides line up with TRBD1. Germline V gene sequence: CDR1 SGHTA, CDR2 FQGNSA. With 2 bases clipped from V and 6 bases from J, the junction kept 4 bases outside the gene matches. This CDR3 is built from 15 residues. DNA of the CDR3: TGTGCCAGCAGCTTACTTCCAGGGGGTAATTCACCCCTCCACTTT. It encodes CASSLLPGGNSPLHF.

The J gene is TRBJ2-1, the V gene TRBV24-1; 7 bases are a match to TRBD1. Trimming removed 3 bases from V and 4 bases from J; junction bases left unmatched: 8. The CDR3 spans 16 residues. Germline assignment: CDR1 KGHDR and CDR2 SFDVKD. For the CDR3, the DNA is TGTGCCACCAGTGATCGGACCGGGACAGTTTACAATGAGCAGTTCTTC. Amino acid sequence: CATSDRTGTVYNEQFF.

A single count supports this clone. V gene TRBV5-5 combines with J gene TRBJ1-2; D possibly corresponds to TRBD1 (5 bases). In germline, CDR1 is SGHKS, CDR2 YYEKEE (reference sequence). V was cut by 0 bases and J by 2 bases, with 11 bases left in between. The CDR3 length is 15 residues. This CDR3 is CASSLEAGPNYGYTF. CDR3 bases: TGTGCCAGCAGCTTGGAGGCAGGGCCGAACTATGGCTACACCTTC.

This clone was counted once. The J gene is TRBJ2-5, the V gene TRBV2; D possibly corresponds to TRBD1 (6 bases). Trimming removed 4 bases at V and 5 bases at J, with 8 bases between. This CDR3 contains 12 residues. Germline assignment: CDR1 SNHLY and CDR2 FYNNEI. The CDR3 bases are TGTGCCAGCAGTGGGGGGCGGGAGACCCAGTACTTC. It is translated as CASSGGRETQYF.

The J gene is TRBJ2-1, the V gene TRBV7-2, with D possibly TRBD2 on 6 matching bases. Trimming pared 0 bases from V and 4 bases from J, leaving 16 bases between. Germline CDR1 reads SGHTA; CDR2 reads FQGNSA. This CDR3 region has 17 residues. CDR3 sequence: CASSLALRAAGYNEQFF. The CDR3 nucleotides are TGTGCCAGCAGCTTAGCGCTTAGGGCCGCGGGGTACAATGAGCAGTTCTTC.

About this clone itself: The junction differs from germline at one of its ends, possibly a read error. This chain connects TRBV6-5 to TRBJ1-2; 8 bases map to TRBD1. Germline values: CDR1 MNHEY, CDR2 SVGAGI. The CDR3 extends over 15 amino acids. CDR3 region: CASSDSSGGARGYTF. The CDR3 nucleotides are TGTGCCAGCAGTGACTCATCAGGGGGCGCCCGGGGCTACACCTTC.

CDR3 sequence (DNA): TGCGCCAGCAGTGAGGTAGCTAACTATGGCTACACCTTC. Translated, it gives CASSEVANYGYTF. The chain joins TRBV10-2 to TRBJ1-2; D is undetermined. Germline V gives CDR1 WSHSY, CDR2 SAAADI. V was clipped by 2 bases and J by 0 bases, with 4 bases between them. This CDR3 has 13 amino acids.

CDR3 loop: CARRVGGGLWETQYF. In nucleotides, the CDR3 is TGTGCCCGCCGCGTCGGGGGGGGGCTTTGGGAGACCCAGTACTTC. The rearrangement links TRBV9 to TRBJ2-5; TRBD2 agrees at 8 bases. The CDR3 length is 15 residues. V dropped 10 bases and J dropped 5; count of bases not matched to a gene: 16. Per germline, CDR1 SGDLS and CDR2 YYNGEE.

V and J are TRBV4-2 and TRBJ1-1, with 7 nucleotides matching TRBD1. CDR3 size: 16 residues. Trimming at V came to 1 base and at J to 3 bases, leaving 8 bases not matched to a gene. CDR1 LGHNA and CDR2 YNFKEQ come from the germline V gene. CDR3 bases: TGTGCCAGCAGCCAAGGACAGGGAAGGGGGTACACTGAAGCTTTCTTT. Amino acid sequence: CASSQGQGRGYTEAFF.

The chain is built from TRBV19 and TRBJ2-6; D gene unclear. The CDR3 loop spans 14 amino acids. With 6 bases removed from V and 0 bases from J, the gap between germline ends came to 6 bases. Germline CDR1 LNHDA, CDR2 SQIVND (reference sequence). The CDR3 sequence: CASRQNSGANVLTF. DNA for the CDR3: TGTGCCAGTAGGCAGAACTCTGGGGCCAACGTCCTGACTTTC. Full variable domain (rest looked up from reference TRBV19 and TRBJ2-6): DGGITQSPKYLFRKEGQNVTLSCEQNLNHDAMYWYRQDPGQGLRLIYYSQIVNDFQKGDIAEGYSVSREKKESFPLTVTSAQKNPTAFYLCASRQNSGANVLTFGAGSRLTVL.